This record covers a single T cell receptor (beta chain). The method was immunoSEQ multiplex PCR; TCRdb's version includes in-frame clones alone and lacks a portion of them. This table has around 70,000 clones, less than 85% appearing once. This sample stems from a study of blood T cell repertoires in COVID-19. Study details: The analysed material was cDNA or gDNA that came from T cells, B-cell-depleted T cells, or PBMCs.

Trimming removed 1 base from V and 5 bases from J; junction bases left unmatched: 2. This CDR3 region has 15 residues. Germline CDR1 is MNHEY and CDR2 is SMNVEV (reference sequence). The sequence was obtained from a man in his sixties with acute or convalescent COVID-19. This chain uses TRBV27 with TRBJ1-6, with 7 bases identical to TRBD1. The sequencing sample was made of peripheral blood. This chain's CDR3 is CASSLWGQNNSPLHF. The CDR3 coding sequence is TGTGCCAGCAGTTTATGGGGACAGAATAATTCACCCCTCCACTTT.